This T cell receptor beta chain was retrieved from a study of shared clonotypes between healthy human individuals. TCRdb's copy holds only in-frame clones and misses some; the assay was immunoSEQ multiplex PCR. The profile shows around 1.5 million clones, 98% of them singletons. Losses at the gene ends were 4 bases for V and 6 bases for J; bases not matched to a gene: 16. CDR3 length: 17 amino acids. Per germline, CDR1 LNHDA and CDR2 SQIVND (reference sequence). Specimen: naive CD4+ T cells sorted from blood. The subset denotes: CD45RA+ positively selected. This TCR came from a man aged 25 to 40 in good health. The V and J genes are TRBV19 and TRBJ2-7; 9 positions agree with TRBD2. The CDR3 nucleotides are TGTGCCAGTAGTACTCTCGTGGGTAGCGGGAGTTTCGGCGAGCAGTACTTC. It specifies CASSTLVGSGSFGEQYF.